This TCR beta chain appears in the sequencing data of a study of T cells in Graves' hyperthyroidism and ophthalmopathy. Study in general: It was at initial diagnosis, before any treatment, that peripheral blood was collected.

The V end lost 3 bases, the J end lost 0 bases, and 18 bases lay between the germline ends. Germline V lookup: CDR1 SEHNR, CDR2 FQNEAQ (reference sequence). The CDR3 covers 17 residues. It was considered stable Graves' hyperthyroidism when ophthalmopathy did not progress within 18 months. The study based diagnoses on clinical symptoms, serum thyroxine and TRAb, thyroid ultrasound and orbital computed tomography. Amplification yielded TCR beta CDR3 regions, with RNA transcripts as the source. In the first-round RT-PCR of the TCR CDR3, the HTBI primer set was used. TCRdb called the multiplex PCR reads again in MiXCR, with one record for every CDR3 protein. The table has about 360,000 distinct CDR3 sequences, roughly an eighth seen once.

This sequence was found in a woman younger than 30 with Graves' hyperthyroidism. The chain uses TRBV7-9 and TRBJ2-7; possibly TRBD1 or TRBD2 for D (5 bases each). Specimen: blood. CDR3 DNA: TGTGCCAGCAGCTTTCGGTCAGGGAGCCTCCGCTCCTACGAGCAGTACTTC. Residues: CASSFRSGSLRSYEQYF.